This T cell receptor beta chain was profiled in a study of shared T cell receptors in the human thymus. Only in-frame clones appear in the TCRdb table, and some are missing; sequencing was by immunoSEQ multiplex PCR. This sample carries about 660,000 clones, roughly 90% of them seen once, and the ten largest clones take 0.0085% to 0.012%. Unmatched junction bases numbered 9, after V lost 1 base and J lost 0 bases. The CDR3 covers 18 residues. Germline V lookup: CDR1 LGHNT, CDR2 FRNRAP. The data also belong to a second study, concerning human thymus T cells. That publication notes: Resections from corrective heart surgery supplied the thymus tissue.

This TCR came from a boy under two years old with a congenital heart defect. The chain recombines TRBV12-5 with TRBJ1-5; TRBD1 matches 7 bases. The specimen sequenced was thymocytes. CDR3 nucleotides: TGTGCTAGTGGTTTGGCAGCCGACAGGGATCCTAGCAATCAGCCCCAGCATTTT. Its translation is CASGLAADRDPSNQPQHF. Supplemented by reference TRBV12-5 and TRBJ1-5, the full variable domain reads DARVTQTPRHKVTEMGQEVTMRCQPILGHNTVFWYRQTMMQGLELLAYFRNRAPLDDSGMPKDRFSAEMPDATLATLKIQPSEPRDSAVYFCASGLAADRDPSNQPQHFGDGTRLSIL.